The 3 T cell receptor beta chains given below trace back to one sample, sequenced in a study of OX40 agonist ivuxolimab in advanced cancers. Sequenced by immunoSEQ multiplex PCR; TCRdb stores in-frame clones only, minus some. The sample holds some 59,000 clones; roughly nine tenths are singletons and the top ten take approximately 16%. The input for sequencing was CD4+ or CD8+ T cells sorted from blood, taken in a trial of the OX40 agonist ivuxolimab. All receptors derive from an adult with an advanced solid tumor such as melanoma, head and neck, liver or kidney cancer.

The V call is TRBV6-6, the J call TRBJ1-1; D is ambiguous. Germline assignment: CDR1 MNHNY and CDR2 SVGAGI (reference sequence). This CDR3 is built from 12 residues. V lost 6 bases and J 0 bases, leaving 5 bases between the germline ends. DNA of the CDR3: TGTGCCAGCAGAACCATGAACACTGAAGCTTTCTTT. As protein: CASRTMNTEAFF.

The chain links TRBV27 to TRBJ1-2, with a possible D match to TRBD1 (5 bases). In germline, CDR1 is MNHEY, CDR2 SMNVEV (reference sequence). Trimming shortened V by 2 bases and J by 4 bases, and 17 bases separated the two germline ends. The CDR3 has 16 amino acids. The CDR3 sequence is CASSLGDGEGPYGYTF. The DNA of the CDR3 is TGTGCCAGCAGTTTAGGAGACGGCGAGGGGCCCTATGGCTACACCTTC.

CDR3 sequence reads: CASSPPSGISTDTQYF. In nucleotides, the CDR3 is TGTGCCAGCTCACCACCGTCTGGGATTAGCACAGATACGCAGTATTTT. The chain combines TRBV18 with TRBJ2-3; D is undetermined. The CDR3 totals 16 residues. CDR1 and CDR2 (germline): KGHSH, LQKENI. Trimming shortened V by 0 bases and J by 0 bases, and 10 bases separated the two germline ends.